These 9 T cell receptor beta chains came from one sample sequenced in a study of T cell responses to AZD1222 COVID-19 vaccine. Using immunoSEQ multiplex PCR, the repertoire was profiled, and TCRdb retains in-frame clones only, with some absent. The data hold about 100,000 clones, with 90% observed a single time. Sequencing used peripheral blood, obtained on day 0 of AZD1222 vaccination. Receptor source: an adult in good health.

The rearrangement links TRBV11-2 to TRBJ1-6, with 9 positions matching TRBD1. The CDR3 consists of 14 residues. Trimming removed 5 bases from V and 10 bases from J; junction bases left unmatched: 6. In germline, CDR1 is SGHAT, CDR2 FQNNGV. The CDR3 here is CASSLRQGDSPLHF. DNA for the CDR3: TGTGCCAGCAGCCTCCGACAGGGGGACTCACCCCTCCACTTT. The full variable domain, completed using reference TRBV11-2 and TRBJ1-6, is EAGVAQSPRYKIIEKRQSVAFWCNPISGHATLYWYQQILGQGPKLLIQFQNNGVVDDSQLPKDRFSAERLKGVDSTLKIQPAKLEDSAVYLCASSLRQGDSPLHFGNGTRLTVT.

This chain links TRBV2 with TRBJ1-1, with 7 bases that match TRBD1. The germline gives CDR1 SNHLY, CDR2 FYNNEI. The junction had 3 bases not matched to a gene; V was cut back by 6 bases and J by 2 bases. The CDR3 is 13 residues long. The DNA of the CDR3 is TGTGCCAGCAGAACAGGGGCCAACACTGAAGCTTTCTTT. The encoded protein is CASRTGANTEAFF.

The J gene is TRBJ1-4, the V gene TRBV5-4, with a tentative D call TRBD1 (6 bases). Germline V CDR1 and CDR2: SGHNT, YYREEE (reference sequence). The CDR3 runs to 14 residues. V lost 5 bases and J 6 bases, leaving 14 bases between the germline ends. In DNA, the CDR3 is TGTGCCAGCAGTTCAGGGGCGGGAGATGAAAAACTGTTTTTT. It translates to CASSSGAGDEKLFF.

This chain links TRBV28 with TRBJ1-6, with TRBD1 identical over 9 bases. CDR3 length equals 17 residues. Per the germline V gene, CDR1 is MDHEN and CDR2 is SYDVKM. Trimming took 4 bases from V and 0 from J; bases not matched to a gene: 4. CDR3: CASSSGTGSSYNSPLHF. In nucleotides, the CDR3 is TGTGCCAGCAGTTCCGGGACAGGGAGCTCCTATAATTCACCCCTCCACTTT.

This clone was seen a handful of times. The chain recombines TRBV5-1 with TRBJ1-5; TRBD1 agrees at 9 bases. J gave up 7 bases and V 7 bases, and 9 bases lay outside the gene matches. Germline V gene lookup returns CDR1 SGHRS and CDR2 YFSETQ. CDR3 length equals 14 residues. CDR3: CASSPQGAGQPQHF. The CDR3 DNA follows: TGCGCCAGCTCCCCACAGGGGGCCGGGCAGCCCCAGCATTTT.

The J gene is TRBJ1-6, the V gene TRBV18, with unresolved D. CDR1 and CDR2 from the germline V gene are KGHSH and LQKENI. The V gene lost 6 bases and the J gene lost 5 bases, with 17 bases spanning the gap. This CDR3 region has 16 residues. CDR3 amino acids: CASSRGLPTDNSPLHF. The CDR3, as DNA: TGTGCCAGCTCCCGGGGTTTGCCAACCGATAATTCACCCCTCCACTTT.

The rearrangement joins TRBV6-2 or TRBV6-3 to TRBJ2-7, with D tentatively TRBD2 (6 bases). The V end was cut by 2 bases, the J end by 7 bases, with 12 bases between. CDR1 and CDR2 from the germline V gene are MNHEY and SVGEGT. There are 13 residues in the CDR3. The CDR3, as DNA: TGTGCCAGCAGTTACGGAGGGTTCGGGGAGCAGTACTTC. Translation gives CASSYGGFGEQYF.

This clone is a singleton in its sample. The rearrangement uses TRBV3-1 (or the pseudogene TRBV3-2) and TRBJ2-5; D is possibly TRBD2 (7 bases). Trimming stripped 0 bases from V and 5 bases from J, with 13 bases between. This CDR3 is built from 15 residues. Germline lookup yields CDR1 LGHDT and CDR2 YNNKEL (reference sequence). This chain's CDR3 is CASSQERGGRETQYF. DNA for the CDR3: TGTGCCAGCAGCCAAGAGAGGGGGGGGCGCGAGACCCAGTACTTC.

The gene calls are TRBV10-3 and TRBJ2-7; D is possibly TRBD1 or TRBD2 (5 bases each). Germline assignment: CDR1 ENHRY and CDR2 SYGVKD. Trimming took 4 bases from V and 0 from J, leaving 13 bases between them. CDR3 size: 15 residues. The CDR3 coding sequence is TGTGCCATCAGTGGAGGGGCAGGCAGCTCCTACGAGCAGTACTTC. Amino acids: CAISGGAGSSYEQYF.